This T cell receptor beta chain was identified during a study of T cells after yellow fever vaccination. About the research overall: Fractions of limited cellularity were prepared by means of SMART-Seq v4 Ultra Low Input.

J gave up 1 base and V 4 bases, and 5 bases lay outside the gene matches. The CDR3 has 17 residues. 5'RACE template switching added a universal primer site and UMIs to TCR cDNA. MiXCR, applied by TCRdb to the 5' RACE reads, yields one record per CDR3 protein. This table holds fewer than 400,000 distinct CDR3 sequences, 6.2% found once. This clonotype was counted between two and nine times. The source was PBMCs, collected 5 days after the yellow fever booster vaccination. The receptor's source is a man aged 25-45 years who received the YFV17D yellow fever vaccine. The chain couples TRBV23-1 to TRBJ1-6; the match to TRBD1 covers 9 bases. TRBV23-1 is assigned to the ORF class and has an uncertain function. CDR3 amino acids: CASSPGTGRSYNSPLHF. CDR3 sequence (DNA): TGCGCCAGCAGTCCGGGGACAGGGAGATCCTATAATTCACCCCTCCACTTT.